The clone carrying this TCR beta chain has a single count. The CDR3 extends over 14 amino acids. V shed 2 bases and J shed 4 bases, with 9 bases lying between them. CDR1 and CDR2 from the germline V gene are MNHNS and SASEGT. This entry belongs to a study of control samples from healthy donors and cancer patients. Sequencing was performed with immunoSEQ multiplex PCR; in TCRdb, only in-frame clones are kept and a portion is missing. The table lists approximately 59,000 clones, 70% to 90% of them singletons, with over 9.5% in the top ten. The V call is TRBV6-1, the J call TRBJ2-1, with D uncertain. The clonotype originates from a woman aged 55-69 years with lung cancer. The sequenced material came from PBMCs. DNA of the CDR3: TGTGCCAGCAGTGAATCGGGTGTTTACAATGAGCAGTTCTTC. It is translated as CASSESGVYNEQFF.